Reported below is one T cell receptor beta chain. This specimen comes from a study of PD-L1 blockade in urothelial cancer. Time point here: pretreatment peripheral blood. Locally advanced or metastatic urothelial carcinoma affected the patients. Produced via immunoSEQ multiplex PCR; TCRdb's table is partial and in-frame only. The sample holds over 100,000 clones, about four fifths seen once. The CDR3 loop spans 13 amino acids. With 5 bases clipped from V and 5 bases from J, the junction kept 6 bases outside the gene matches. Germline V gene data show CDR1 as KGHSH and CDR2 as LQKENI. This receptor was identified in a man between 50 and 59 years old with urothelial cancer. V and J are TRBV18 and TRBJ2-7; TRBD2 matches 7 bases. The source was PBMCs, collected around atezolizumab (anti-PD-L1) treatment. The CDR3 sequence is CASSGGVRHEQYF. The CDR3 coding sequence is TGTGCCAGCTCAGGGGGGGTGAGGCACGAGCAGTACTTC.